This T cell receptor beta chain emerged from a study of CD8 T cells in Susac syndrome. General study points: The study recognized that the number of individuals in its TCR sequencing and HLA analysis was relatively small.

This clonotype was detected only once. What it recognizes is unknown. RNA was extracted with the RNeasy kit, and a quantity of 0.5 to 1 ug was reverse transcribed using random hexamers. The authors amplified TCR beta CDR3 across 54 Vbeta and 13 Jbeta using immunoSEQ multiplex PCR. TCRdb redid the calling of the immunoSEQ multiplex PCR reads with MiXCR, one entry per CDR3 protein. The sample records 150,000 to 200,000 distinct CDR3 sequences, approximately 94% being singletons. Per the germline V gene, CDR1 is SQVTM and CDR2 is ANQGSEA. V lost 4 bases, J lost 5 bases, and 7 bases lay in between. CDR3 size: 11 residues.

The specimen sequenced was CD4+ T cells from PBMCs. This TCR was sampled from a human donor in good health. J is TRBJ2-3 and V is TRBV29-1; D gene ambiguous. In DNA, the CDR3 is TGCAGCGTTGTCAGAGTAGATACGCAGTATTTT. It encodes CSVVRVDTQYF.